This record looks at one T cell receptor (beta chain) sequence and its context. What it recognizes is unknown. These data belong to a study of T cell responses to AZD1222 COVID-19 vaccine. Study at large: Timing groups of about 4 and about 12 weeks for second doses were pooled.

V lost 4 bases and J lost 4; bases outside the gene matches: 4. This CDR3 has 15 residues. Germline lookup yields CDR1 SGHNT and CDR2 YYREEE (reference sequence). Generated by immunoSEQ multiplex PCR, the TCRdb table keeps only in-frame clones and is missing some. Among 77,000 or so clones listed, 88% were seen once. Regarding the study as a whole: Among vaccine-associated CD4 TCRs, coverage spanned spike, with dominance at 160-218 and 743-854. The donors showed a predominance of white British ancestry and of females, with possible underestimation of clonal diversity. Samples come after the peak T cell response, not at day 14.

V usage is TRBV5-4 and J usage is TRBJ2-1; 11 nucleotides match TRBD2. This receptor was obtained from an adult in good health. Sequencing used peripheral blood, obtained on day 0 of AZD1222 vaccination. CDR3 protein: CASSVSGGAYNEQFF. In DNA, the CDR3 is TGTGCCAGCAGCGTTAGCGGGGGGGCGTACAATGAGCAGTTCTTC.